Sequencing of this T cell receptor (beta chain) was carried out in a study of blood T cell repertoires in COVID-19. Study-wide background: COVID-19 samples collected from the United States, Italy and Spain covered acute and convalescent phases. T cells, B-cell-depleted T cells, or PBMCs provided the cDNA or gDNA that served as material.

The table came from immunoSEQ multiplex PCR; TCRdb's copy has only in-frame clones and leaves some out. The profile shows some 240,000 clones, 88% of them singletons. Everyone who took part was roughly 18 to 89 years old, and they came from 24 US areas. Cohort assignment relied on participant-reported clinical history. This clone has only one observation. The germline V gene encodes CDR1 SGHTA and CDR2 FQGNSA. V was pared by 2 bases and J by 0 bases, with 7 bases of the junction left unmatched. The CDR3 extends over 18 amino acids. The origin of this receptor is a woman aged 40 to 55 who had been exposed to COVID-19. V gene TRBV7-2 combines with J gene TRBJ2-7; 13 bases match TRBD2. Sequenced: PBMCs or T cells enriched from blood (not recorded which). This CDR3 reads CASSLFLGLAGNSYEQYF. For the CDR3, the DNA is TGTGCCAGCAGCTTATTTTTGGGACTAGCGGGGAACTCCTACGAGCAGTACTTC.